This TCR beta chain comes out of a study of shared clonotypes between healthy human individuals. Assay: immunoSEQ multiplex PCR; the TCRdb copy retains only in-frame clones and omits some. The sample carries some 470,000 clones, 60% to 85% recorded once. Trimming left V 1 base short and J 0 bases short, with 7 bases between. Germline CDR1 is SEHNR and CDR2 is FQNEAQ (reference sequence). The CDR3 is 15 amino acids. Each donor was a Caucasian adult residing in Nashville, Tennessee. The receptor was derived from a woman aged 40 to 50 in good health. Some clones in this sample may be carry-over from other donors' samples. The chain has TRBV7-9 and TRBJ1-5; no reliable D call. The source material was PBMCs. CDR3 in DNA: TGTGCCAGCAGCTTAGGACAAAATAGCAATCAGCCCCAGCATTTT. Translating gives CASSLGQNSNQPQHF.